This T cell receptor beta chain was identified in a study of cytomegalovirus exposure and HLA in healthy donors. Study-wide results and caveats: Later analysis identified a missense DCLRE1C variant that was linked to TCR beta V- and J-gene trimming. Earlier analysis looked at TCR beta V segments, and most were productive about 87% or about 30% of the time.

Researchers ran the PCR with 60 Vbeta and 13 Jbeta primers. Original processing notes: Later, tens of millions of unique TCR beta chains were counted in an analysis, and 8.5 million to 13 million of them were shared. The method was immunoSEQ multiplex PCR; TCRdb's version includes in-frame clones alone and lacks a portion of them. That table furnishes V, J and clone size, whereas the DNA furnished D and trimming. Seen here are fewer than 75,000 clones, roughly 82% observed once, and the top ten hold 9.5% to 15%. The J segment lost 1 base and the V segment lost 6 bases, leaving 6 bases of the junction unmatched. Germline V gene sequence: CDR1 KGHSH, CDR2 LQKENI. This CDR3 is built from 15 residues. A word on this clone: Its antigen is as yet unknown.

The clonotype comes from a man aged 65-85 years in good health and CMV-seronegative. Specimen: PBMCs. V gene TRBV18 combines with J gene TRBJ1-5; TRBD1 agrees at 7 bases. CDR3 protein: CASSQETGSNQPQHF. Here the CDR3 DNA reads TGTGCCAGCTCGCAAGAGACAGGGAGCAATCAGCCCCAGCATTTT.